The clone carrying this T cell receptor beta chain was observed a single time. This entry is derived from a study of sequential checkpoint blockade in melanoma. The germline V gene has CDR1 SGDLS and CDR2 YYNGEE. The CDR3 runs to 15 residues. The V end was cut by 4 bases, the J end by 4 bases, with 17 bases between. Sample treatment: randomized to nivolumab then ipilimumab (arm A) or the reverse (arm B). Produced via immunoSEQ multiplex PCR; TCRdb's table is partial and in-frame only. The sample lists about 29,000 clones, 77% occurring once. The chain uses TRBV9 and TRBJ1-2; TRBD1 might be the D (6 bases). The source was CD8+ T cells sorted from blood (inferred from file names), collected from a patient given nivolumab and ipilimumab in sequence. The receptor's source is a human donor with melanoma. This CDR3 is CASSPRGGGSYGYTF. Here the CDR3 DNA reads TGTGCCAGCAGCCCCCGGGGAGGGGGGAGCTATGGCTACACCTTC.